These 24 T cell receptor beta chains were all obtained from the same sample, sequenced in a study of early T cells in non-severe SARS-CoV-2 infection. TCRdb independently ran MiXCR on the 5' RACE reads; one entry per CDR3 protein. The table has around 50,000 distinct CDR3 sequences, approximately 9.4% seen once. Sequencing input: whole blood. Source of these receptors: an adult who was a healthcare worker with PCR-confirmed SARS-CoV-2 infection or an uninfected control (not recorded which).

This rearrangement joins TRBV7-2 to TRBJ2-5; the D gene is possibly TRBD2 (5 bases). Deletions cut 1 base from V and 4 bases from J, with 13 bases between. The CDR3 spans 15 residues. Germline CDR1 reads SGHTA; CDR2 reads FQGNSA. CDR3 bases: TGTGCCAGCAGCTTAGTCTGGGAGTACGGAGAGACCCAGTACTTC. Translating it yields CASSLVWEYGETQYF.

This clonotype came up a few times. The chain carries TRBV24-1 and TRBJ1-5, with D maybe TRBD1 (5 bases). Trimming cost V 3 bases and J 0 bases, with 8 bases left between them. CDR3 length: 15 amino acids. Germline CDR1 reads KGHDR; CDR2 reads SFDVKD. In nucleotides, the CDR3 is TGTGCCACCAGTGATGTTCAGGGTAGCAATCAGCCCCAGCATTTT. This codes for CATSDVQGSNQPQHF.

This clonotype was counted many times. DNA of the CDR3: TGTGCCTCAATGGGACGGAGGAACACTGAAGCTTTCTTT. This sequence encodes CASMGRRNTEAFF. The chain uses TRBV30 and TRBJ1-1; D is perhaps TRBD1 (5 bases). The CDR3 sequence is 13 residues long. Germline lookup yields CDR1 GTSNPN and CDR2 SVGIG (reference sequence). V was pared by 7 bases and J by 1 base, with 13 bases between.

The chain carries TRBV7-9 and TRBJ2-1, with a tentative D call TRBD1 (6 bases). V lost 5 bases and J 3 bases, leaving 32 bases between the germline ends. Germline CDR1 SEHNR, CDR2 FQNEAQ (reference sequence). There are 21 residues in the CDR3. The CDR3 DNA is TGTGCCAGCAGCCCTTGGAGAGTCGGCAGGGGAAGATCCGAATACTACAATGAGCAGTTCTTC. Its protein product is CASSPWRVGRGRSEYYNEQFF.

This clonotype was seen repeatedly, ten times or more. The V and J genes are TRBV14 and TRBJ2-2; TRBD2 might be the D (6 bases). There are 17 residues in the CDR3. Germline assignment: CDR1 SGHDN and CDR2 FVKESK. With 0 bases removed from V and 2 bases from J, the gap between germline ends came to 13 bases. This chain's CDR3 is CASSQDPRLDNTGELFF. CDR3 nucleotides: TGTGCCAGCAGCCAAGATCCTAGACTAGACAACACCGGGGAGCTGTTTTTT. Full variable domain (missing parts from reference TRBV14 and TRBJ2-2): EAGVTQFPSHSVIEKGQTVTLRCDPISGHDNLYWYRRVMGKEIKFLLHFVKESKQDESGMPNNRFLAERTGGTYSTLKVQPAELEDSGVYFCASSQDPRLDNTGELFFGEGSRLTVL.

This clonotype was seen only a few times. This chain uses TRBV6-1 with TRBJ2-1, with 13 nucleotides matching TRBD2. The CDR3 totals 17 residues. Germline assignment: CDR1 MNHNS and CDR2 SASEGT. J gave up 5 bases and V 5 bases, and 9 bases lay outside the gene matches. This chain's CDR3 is CASSSRTSGSLDNEQFF. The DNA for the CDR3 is TGTGCCAGCAGTTCACGGACTAGCGGGAGTTTGGACAATGAGCAGTTCTTC.

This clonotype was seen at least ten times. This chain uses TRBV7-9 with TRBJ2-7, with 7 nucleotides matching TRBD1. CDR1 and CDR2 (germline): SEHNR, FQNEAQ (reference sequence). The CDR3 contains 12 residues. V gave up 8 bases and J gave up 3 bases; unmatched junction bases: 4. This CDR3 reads CASSDRYYEQYF. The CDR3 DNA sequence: TGTGCCAGCTCGGACAGGTACTACGAGCAGTACTTC.

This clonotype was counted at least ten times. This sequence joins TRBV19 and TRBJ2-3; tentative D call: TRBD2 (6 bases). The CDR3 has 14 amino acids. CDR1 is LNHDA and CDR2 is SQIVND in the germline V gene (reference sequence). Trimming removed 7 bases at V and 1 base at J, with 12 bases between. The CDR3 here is CASTFGGGTDTQYF. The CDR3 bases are TGTGCCAGTACCTTCGGCGGGGGCACAGATACGCAGTATTTT.

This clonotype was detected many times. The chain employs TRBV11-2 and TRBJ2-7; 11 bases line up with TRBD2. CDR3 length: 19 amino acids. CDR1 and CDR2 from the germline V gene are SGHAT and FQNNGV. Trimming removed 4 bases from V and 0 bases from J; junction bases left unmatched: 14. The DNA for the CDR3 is TGTGCCAGCAGCTCCCCCCCCTACGTAGCGGGAGGGGACTCCTACGAGCAGTACTTC. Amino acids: CASSSPPYVAGGDSYEQYF.

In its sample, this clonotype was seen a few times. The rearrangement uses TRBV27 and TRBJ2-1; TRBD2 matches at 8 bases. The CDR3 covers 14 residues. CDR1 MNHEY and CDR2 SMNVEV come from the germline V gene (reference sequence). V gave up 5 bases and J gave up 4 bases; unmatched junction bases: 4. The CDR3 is CASSGVAGYNEQFF. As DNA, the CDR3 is TGTGCCAGCAGTGGAGTAGCGGGATACAATGAGCAGTTCTTC.

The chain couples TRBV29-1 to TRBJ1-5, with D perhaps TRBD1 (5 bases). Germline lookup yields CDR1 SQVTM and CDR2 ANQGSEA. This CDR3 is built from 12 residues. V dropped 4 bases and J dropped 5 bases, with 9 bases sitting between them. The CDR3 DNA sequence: TGCAGCGTTGGTGACAGAGATCAGCCCCAGCATTTT. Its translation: CSVGDRDQPQHF.

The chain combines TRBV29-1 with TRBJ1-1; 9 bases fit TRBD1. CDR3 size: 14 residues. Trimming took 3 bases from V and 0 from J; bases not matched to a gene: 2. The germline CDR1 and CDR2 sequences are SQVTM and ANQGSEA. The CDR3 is CSVEGTGLNTEAFF. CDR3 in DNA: TGCAGCGTTGAGGGGACAGGGCTGAACACTGAAGCTTTCTTT.

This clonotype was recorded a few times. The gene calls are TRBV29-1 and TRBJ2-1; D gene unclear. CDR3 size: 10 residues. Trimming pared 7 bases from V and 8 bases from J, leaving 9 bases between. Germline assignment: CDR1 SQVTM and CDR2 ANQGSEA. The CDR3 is CSASGHEQFF. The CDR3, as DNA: TGCAGCGCGTCCGGCCATGAGCAGTTCTTC.

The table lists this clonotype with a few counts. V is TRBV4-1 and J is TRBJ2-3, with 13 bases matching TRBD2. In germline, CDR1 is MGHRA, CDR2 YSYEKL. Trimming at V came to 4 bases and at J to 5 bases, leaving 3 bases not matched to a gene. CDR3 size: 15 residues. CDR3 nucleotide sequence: TGCGCCAGCAGCCCCGGACTAGCGGGAGAAGATACGCAGTATTTT. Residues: CASSPGLAGEDTQYF.

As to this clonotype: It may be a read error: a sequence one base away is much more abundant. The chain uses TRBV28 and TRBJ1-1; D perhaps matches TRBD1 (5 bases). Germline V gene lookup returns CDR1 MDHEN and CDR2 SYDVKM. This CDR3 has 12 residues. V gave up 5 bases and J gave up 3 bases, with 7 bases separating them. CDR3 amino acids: CASSRDHTEAFF. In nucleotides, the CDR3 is TGTGCCAGCAGTCGGGACCACACTGAAGCTTTCTTT.

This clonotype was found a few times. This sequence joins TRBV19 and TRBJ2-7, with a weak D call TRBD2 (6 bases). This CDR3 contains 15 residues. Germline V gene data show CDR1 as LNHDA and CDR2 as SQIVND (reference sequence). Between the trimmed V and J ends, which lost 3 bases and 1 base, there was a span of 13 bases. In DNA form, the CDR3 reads TGTGCCAGTAGTATCCGTAGCGGAGTTTCCTACGAGCAGTACTTC. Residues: CASSIRSGVSYEQYF.

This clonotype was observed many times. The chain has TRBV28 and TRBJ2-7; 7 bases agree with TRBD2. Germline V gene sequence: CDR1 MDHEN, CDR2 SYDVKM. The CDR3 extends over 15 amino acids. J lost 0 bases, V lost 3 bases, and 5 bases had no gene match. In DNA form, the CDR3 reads TGTGCCAGCAGTTTTCGGCGGGAGCACTCCTACGAGCAGTACTTC. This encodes CASSFRREHSYEQYF.

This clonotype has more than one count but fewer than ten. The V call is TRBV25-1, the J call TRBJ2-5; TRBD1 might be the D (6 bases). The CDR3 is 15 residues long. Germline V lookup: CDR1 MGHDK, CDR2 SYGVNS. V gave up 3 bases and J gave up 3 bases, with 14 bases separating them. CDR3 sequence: CASSDPRTVEETQYF. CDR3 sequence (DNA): TGTGCCAGCAGTGACCCGCGGACAGTAGAAGAGACCCAGTACTTC.

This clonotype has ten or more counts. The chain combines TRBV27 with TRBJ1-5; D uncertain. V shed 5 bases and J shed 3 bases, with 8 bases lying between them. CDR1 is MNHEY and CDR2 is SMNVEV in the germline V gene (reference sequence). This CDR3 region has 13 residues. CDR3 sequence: CASSTGVNQPQHF. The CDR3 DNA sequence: TGTGCCAGCAGTACCGGGGTCAATCAGCCCCAGCATTTT.

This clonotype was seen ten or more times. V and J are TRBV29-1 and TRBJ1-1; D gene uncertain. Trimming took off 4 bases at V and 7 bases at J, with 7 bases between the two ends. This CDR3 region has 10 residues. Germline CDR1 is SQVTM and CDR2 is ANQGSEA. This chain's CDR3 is CSVVLFEAFF. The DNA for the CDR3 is TGCAGCGTTGTTCTGTTTGAAGCTTTCTTT.

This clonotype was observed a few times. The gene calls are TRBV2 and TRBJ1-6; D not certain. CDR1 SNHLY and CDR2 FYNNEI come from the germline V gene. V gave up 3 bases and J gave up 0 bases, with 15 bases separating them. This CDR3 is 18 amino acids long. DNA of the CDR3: TGTGCCAGCAGTGATATGAGGATCTTCTTCTCCTATAATTCACCCCTCCACTTT. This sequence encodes CASSDMRIFFSYNSPLHF.

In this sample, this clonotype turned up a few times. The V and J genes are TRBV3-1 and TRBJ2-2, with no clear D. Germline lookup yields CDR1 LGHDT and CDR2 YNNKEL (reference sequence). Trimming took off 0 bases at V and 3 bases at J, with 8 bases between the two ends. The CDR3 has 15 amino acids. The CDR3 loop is CASSQEERYTGELFF. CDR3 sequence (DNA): TGTGCCAGCAGCCAAGAGGAACGGTACACCGGGGAGCTGTTTTTT.

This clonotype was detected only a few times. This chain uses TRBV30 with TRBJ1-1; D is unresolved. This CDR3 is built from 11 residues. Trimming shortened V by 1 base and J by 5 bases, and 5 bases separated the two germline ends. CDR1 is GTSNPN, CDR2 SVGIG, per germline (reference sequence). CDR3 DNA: TGTGCCTGGAGTGGGCAGACTGAAGCTTTCTTT. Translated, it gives CAWSGQTEAFF. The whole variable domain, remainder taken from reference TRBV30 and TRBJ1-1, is SQTIHQWPATLVQPVGSPLSLECTVEGTSNPNLYWYRQAAGRGLQLLFYSVGIGQISSEVPQNLSASRPQDRQFILSSKKLLLSDSGFYLCAWSGQTEAFFGQGTRLTVV.

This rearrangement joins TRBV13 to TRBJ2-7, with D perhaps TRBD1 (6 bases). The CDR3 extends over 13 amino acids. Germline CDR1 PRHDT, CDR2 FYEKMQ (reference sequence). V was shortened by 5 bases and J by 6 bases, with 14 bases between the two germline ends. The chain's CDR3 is CASSPTQGSEQYF. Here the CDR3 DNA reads TGTGCCAGCAGCCCTACACAGGGTAGCGAGCAGTACTTC.